A single sample is the source of the 27 T cell receptor beta chains below, sequenced in a study of cytomegalovirus exposure and HLA in healthy donors. Amplification used 60 Vbeta primers and 13 Jbeta primers. Assay used: immunoSEQ multiplex PCR; TCRdb lists only in-frame clones, some missing. In the table there are about 140,000 clones, 76% of which are singletons. The source material was PBMCs. These receptors all come from a man aged 40-55 years in good health and CMV-seronegative.

CDR3 nucleotide sequence: TGTGCCAGCAGCTCCCCCTTCAGGGGGACTAGCGGCAATGAGCAGTTCTTC. Protein: CASSSPFRGTSGNEQFF. The rearrangement links TRBV7-9 to TRBJ2-1, with 11 bases identical to TRBD2. The J segment lost 6 bases and the V segment lost 4 bases, leaving 11 bases of the junction unmatched. CDR1 SEHNR and CDR2 FQNEAQ come from the germline V gene (reference sequence). The CDR3 has 17 residues.

This rearrangement joins TRBV6-5 to TRBJ2-1; 10 bases are a match to TRBD1. Germline CDR1 is MNHEY and CDR2 is SVGAGI. The CDR3 is made up of 15 amino acids. V shed 2 bases and J 5 bases; nucleotides not matched to a gene: 3. CDR3 sequence (DNA): TGTGCCAGCAGTTACCAAGGGACAGGGGACAATGAGCAGTTCTTC. This codes for CASSYQGTGDNEQFF.

Only a few counts were recorded for this clone. The gene calls are TRBV6-1 and TRBJ1-6; D unclear. This CDR3 region has 13 residues. From germline, CDR1 is MNHNS and CDR2 SASEGT. Trimming pared 4 bases from V and 5 bases from J, leaving 6 bases between. The DNA of the CDR3 is TGTGCCAGCAGTGCAGCCAATAATTCACCCCTCCACTTT. Its protein product is CASSAANNSPLHF.

In this sample, this clone turned up a few times. The J gene is TRBJ2-1, the V gene TRBV6-5; D not resolved. The CDR3 covers 13 residues. Trimming removed 2 bases from V and 6 bases from J, with 8 bases in between. CDR1 MNHEY and CDR2 SVGAGI come from the germline V gene. The CDR3 protein is CASSYLGSNEQFF. The DNA for the CDR3 is TGTGCCAGCAGTTACCTGGGCTCCAATGAGCAGTTCTTC.

The chain recombines TRBV14 with TRBJ1-2, with D tentatively TRBD1 (6 bases). The CDR3 is made up of 13 amino acids. CDR1 is SGHDN, CDR2 FVKESK, per germline. V lost 0 bases and J 8 bases, leaving 10 bases between the germline ends. CDR3 nucleotide sequence: TGTGCCAGCAGCCAAGAGCTGCAGGGGGGCTACACCTTC. This codes for CASSQELQGGYTF.

As DNA, the CDR3 is TGTGCCAGCAGCCTACAGGGGATGAATCAGCCCCAGCATTTT. This translates into CASSLQGMNQPQHF. The chain has TRBV5-4 and TRBJ1-5; 7 nucleotides line up with TRBD1. Germline trimming cut 4 bases from V and 4 bases from J; bases unmatched to any gene: 5. The CDR3 runs to 14 residues. CDR1 and CDR2 from the germline V gene are SGHNT and YYREEE (reference sequence).

This clone was seen a handful of times. The chain uses TRBV5-1 and TRBJ2-7; perhaps TRBD1 as D (6 bases). The CDR3 has 14 residues. CDR1 and CDR2 (germline): SGHRS, YFSETQ. Trimming took off 4 bases at V and 5 bases at J, with 16 bases between the two ends. CDR3 residues: CASSRLGQNDEQYF. CDR3 nucleotide sequence: TGCGCCAGCAGCCGGCTTGGACAGAACGACGAGCAGTACTTC.

The chain couples TRBV7-9 to TRBJ2-7; 7 nucleotides line up with TRBD2. J was trimmed by 2 bases and V by 4 bases; bases with no gene match: 5. There are 14 residues in the CDR3. Germline CDR1 SEHNR, CDR2 FQNEAQ (reference sequence). Written as DNA, the CDR3 is TGTGCCAGCAGCTCGTCCGGACTAGCCTACGAGCAGTACTTC. Encoded protein: CASSSSGLAYEQYF.

The chain employs TRBV19 and TRBJ2-1; possible D gene TRBD1, 6 bases. This CDR3 has 14 amino acids. CDR1 LNHDA and CDR2 SQIVND come from the germline V gene (reference sequence). With 6 bases removed from V and 7 bases from J, the gap between germline ends came to 16 bases. CDR3 sequence: CASSGMGAGNEQFF. CDR3 bases: TGTGCCAGTAGCGGGATGGGGGCCGGGAATGAGCAGTTCTTC.

This clone was counted a few times. This chain uses TRBV5-4 with TRBJ2-1, with D perhaps TRBD2 (6 bases). Per germline, CDR1 SGHNT and CDR2 YYREEE (reference sequence). V shed 4 bases and J shed 9 bases, with 20 bases lying between them. The CDR3 extends over 15 amino acids. CDR3 amino acids: CASSPGRGGIGEQFF. The CDR3 nucleotides read TGTGCCAGCAGCCCGGGCCGGGGCGGGATAGGTGAGCAGTTCTTC.

This rearrangement joins TRBV6-5 to TRBJ1-5; D call uncertain. The CDR3 covers 13 residues. Germline V gene sequence: CDR1 MNHEY, CDR2 SVGAGI. V shed 5 bases and J shed 8 bases, with 13 bases lying between them. CDR3 loop: CASSEGPMEPQHF. The CDR3 DNA follows: TGTGCCAGCAGTGAGGGCCCCATGGAGCCCCAGCATTTT.

The chain links TRBV7-9 to TRBJ2-2, with a weak D call TRBD2 (7 bases). Germline assignment: CDR1 SEHNR and CDR2 FQNEAQ (reference sequence). There are 15 residues in the CDR3. The V end was cut by 5 bases, the J end by 4 bases, with 14 bases between. CDR3: CASSLYREGTGELFF. The CDR3 bases are TGTGCCAGCAGCCTTTACAGGGAGGGCACCGGGGAGCTGTTTTTT.

V usage is TRBV30 and J usage is TRBJ2-5; 10 nucleotides match TRBD2. The J call is doubtful: the DNA matches TRBJ2-7 better. Germline V gene lookup returns CDR1 GTSNPN and CDR2 SVGIG (reference sequence). The CDR3 is 14 amino acids. This CDR3 is CAWSRTSGSYEQYF. The CDR3 bases are TGTGCCTGGAGCCGGACTAGCGGCTCCTACGAGCAGTACTTC.

The chain is built from TRBV27 and TRBJ2-7, with 11 bases matching TRBD2. The CDR3 is made up of 17 amino acids. V lost 0 bases and J lost 2; bases outside the gene matches: 6. Germline V gene sequence: CDR1 MNHEY, CDR2 SMNVEV (reference sequence). Written as DNA, the CDR3 is TGTGCCAGCAGTTTATCCCTACTAGCGGGGGTTACCTACGAGCAGTACTTC. Amino acids: CASSLSLLAGVTYEQYF.

The chain recombines TRBV7-3 with TRBJ1-3; 8 bases agree with TRBD1. The CDR3 length is 17 residues. The trim removed 1 base at V and 2 bases at J, leaving 7 bases unmatched. Germline loops: CDR1 SGHTA, CDR2 FQGTGA. CDR3 loop: CASSLNAGGAAGNTIYF. Here the CDR3 DNA reads TGTGCCAGCAGCTTAAACGCAGGGGGCGCGGCTGGAAACACCATATATTTT.

This chain links TRBV6-1 with TRBJ2-4; D uncertain. The CDR3 is 17 amino acids. Germline CDR1 MNHNS, CDR2 SASEGT. Trimming stripped 2 bases from V and 0 bases from J, with 14 bases between. CDR3 coding DNA: TGTGCCAGCAGTGAAACAGCAAGACAACTAGCCAAAAACATTCAGTACTTC. Translation gives CASSETARQLAKNIQYF.

J is TRBJ1-4 and V is TRBV4-3; D remains ambiguous. CDR3 size: 16 residues. Trimming cost V 2 bases and J 6 bases, with 16 bases left between them. Germline CDR1 and CDR2: LGHNA and YSLEER. In DNA, the CDR3 is TGCGCCAGCAGCCAAATCCCGCCTGTTCTAGATGAAAAACTGTTTTTT. It specifies CASSQIPPVLDEKLFF.

V and J are TRBV15 and TRBJ2-3; 12 bases line up with TRBD2. In germline, CDR1 is LNHNV, CDR2 YYDKDF (reference sequence). V shed 3 bases, J shed 0 bases, and the junction held 4 bases outside the gene matches. The CDR3 extends over 17 amino acids. CDR3: CATSRGLAGGSTDTQYF. The CDR3 DNA is TGTGCCACCAGCAGGGGGCTAGCGGGAGGGAGCACAGATACGCAGTATTTT.

The V call is TRBV25-1, the J call TRBJ1-2, with 7 bases that match TRBD1. Trimming cost V 5 bases and J 4 bases; bases outside gene matches: 13. CDR1 is MGHDK, CDR2 SYGVNS, per germline. The CDR3 sequence is 16 residues long. This CDR3 is CASSPSDRESTYGYTF. The CDR3 bases are TGTGCCAGCAGTCCCTCCGACAGGGAGTCTACCTATGGCTACACCTTC.

In this sample, this clone turned up a few times. CDR3 coding DNA: TGTGCCAGCATTCCCCTAGCGGGGGGGCGAAATGAGCAGTTCTTC. Its translation: CASIPLAGGRNEQFF. This chain joins TRBV28 and TRBJ2-1; 12 bases line up with TRBD2. CDR1 and CDR2 from the germline V gene are MDHEN and SYDVKM. The CDR3 has 15 residues. V shed 7 bases, J shed 7 bases, and the junction held 8 bases outside the gene matches.

The CDR3 loop is CAGGGRGETQYF. CDR3 nucleotide sequence: TGTGCCGGGGGGGGAAGGGGCGAGACCCAGTACTTC. The chain joins TRBV5-6 to TRBJ2-5; the match to TRBD2 covers 7 bases. Germline V gives CDR1 SGHDT, CDR2 YYEEEE. V shed 10 bases and J 5 bases; nucleotides not matched to a gene: 8. The length of the CDR3 is 12 residues.

V gene TRBV20-1 combines with J gene TRBJ2-3; D not certain. With 6 bases removed from V and 6 bases from J, the gap between germline ends came to 10 bases. Germline assignment: CDR1 DFQATT and CDR2 SNEGSKA (reference sequence). The CDR3 is 11 residues long. CDR3 nucleotide sequence: TGCAGTGCCCCGGCCGGGGATACGCAGTATTTT. Residues: CSAPAGDTQYF.

J is TRBJ2-5 and V is TRBV6-5; 7 bases are shared with TRBD1. The last part of the DNA fits TRBJ2-7 better; the J call may be wrong. Per germline, CDR1 MNHEY and CDR2 SVGAGI. The CDR3 extends over 15 amino acids. The CDR3 DNA reads TGTGCCAGCAGTTACCCGGGACAGAACGACTACGAGCAGTACTTC. This codes for CASSYPGQNDYEQYF.

V is TRBV6-4 and J is TRBJ2-2; 8 bases agree with TRBD2. V shed 8 bases and J 9 bases; nucleotides not matched to a gene: 11. The CDR3 totals 14 residues. The germline V gene encodes CDR1 MRHNA and CDR2 SNTAGT. CDR3 region: CASAREVAGRELFF. CDR3 DNA: TGTGCCAGCGCTCGGGAAGTAGCGGGAAGGGAGCTGTTTTTT.

The chain joins TRBV19 to TRBJ1-2; 7 bases match TRBD1. J lost 2 bases, V lost 6 bases, and 6 bases had no gene match. The germline gives CDR1 LNHDA, CDR2 SQIVND (reference sequence). The CDR3 is 14 amino acids. CDR3 bases: TGTGCCAGTAGGAATACAGGGGTAAACTATGGCTACACCTTC. This translates into CASRNTGVNYGYTF.

The genes are TRBV11-3 and TRBJ1-1; D remains ambiguous. CDR3 size: 13 residues. V was pared by 2 bases and J by 6 bases, with 10 bases between. Germline CDR1 and CDR2: SGHNT and YENEEA. CDR3 sequence (DNA): TGTGCCAGCAGCTTACTTGACGGGGCTGAAGCTTTCTTT. Translation gives CASSLLDGAEAFF.

This chain uses TRBV2 with TRBJ1-6; TRBD1 aligns across 8 bases. CDR3 length: 14 amino acids. V lost 5 bases to trimming and J lost 10 bases; unmatched junction nucleotides: 7. CDR1 and CDR2 (germline): SNHLY, FYNNEI. The DNA for the CDR3 is TGTGCCAGCAGTCTACAGGGGGGAGGATCACCCCTCCACTTT. This codes for CASSLQGGGSPLHF.